This note documents a single T cell receptor beta chain sequence. The data were taken from a study of T cell changes during pregnancy in multiple sclerosis. Clones were read by immunoSEQ multiplex PCR, and TCRdb kept only the in-frame ones, dropping some. The sample records about 28,000 clones, about 90% being singletons. This CDR3 region has 13 residues. Trimming cost V 1 base and J 1 base, with 7 bases left between them. The germline gives CDR1 GTSNPN, CDR2 SVGIG (reference sequence). The starting material was peripheral blood, obtained in the first trimester of pregnancy. The J gene is TRBJ1-1, the V gene TRBV30, with a weak D call TRBD1 (5 bases). The receptor was isolated from a female donor in good health, enrolled as a control in a pregnancy study. CDR3 coding DNA: TGTGCCTGGAGTGGACAGCCGAACACTGAAGCTTTCTTT. Encoded protein: CAWSGQPNTEAFF.